The next 2 T cell receptor beta chains were all read from a single sample in a study of blood T cell repertoires in COVID-19. Measured with immunoSEQ multiplex PCR; TCRdb has only the in-frame clones, and not every one. This repertoire shows a few hundred thousand clones, less than 90% found once; its top ten account for approximately 3%. Sequencing input: PBMCs or T cells enriched from blood (not recorded which). These TCRs come from a woman younger than 45 who had recovered from COVID-19.

Remarks on this clone: Relative to the germline gene, one junction end is altered; a read error may explain this. The chain's CDR3 is CSAESREYEQYF. In DNA form, the CDR3 reads TGCAGCGCTGAAAGCCGGGAGTACGAGCAGTACTTC. The chain recombines TRBV29-1 with TRBJ2-7; D is possibly TRBD2 (6 bases). Germline V gives CDR1 SQVTM, CDR2 ANQGSEA. This CDR3 has 12 amino acids.

The chain couples TRBV18 to TRBJ2-7; D is ambiguous. CDR3 length: 14 residues. Trimming removed 6 bases from V and 6 bases from J, with 18 bases in between. Germline V gene lookup returns CDR1 KGHSH and CDR2 LQKENI. Here the CDR3 DNA reads TGTGCCAGCTCTCCCGACATCTCCGCGTCCGAGCAGTACTTC. Translated: CASSPDISASEQYF.